This T cell receptor beta chain stems from a study of metastatic and nonmetastatic thyroid tumors. Study-level background: Repertoire data that came from the blood and tumor or nodule tissue of malignant and benign thyroid patients were compared. Regarding the study as a whole: Versus benign nodules, malignant thyroid tumors reportedly had significantly higher TCR beta diversity, in blood and tumor.

Ahead of thyroid surgery, no patient had received treatment of any kind. This clone has at least ten counts. Its target is unknown. The CDR3 runs 15 residues. CDR1 is SGHTA, CDR2 FQGNSA, per germline. The V end was cut by 3 bases, the J end by 4 bases, with 12 bases between. Methods used by the authors: The authors used CDR3 differences across clinicopathological groups to build a distant-metastasis classifier for papillary thyroid cancer. MiXCR reprocessed the PCR reads for TCRdb. What appears here as the V and J calls and clone size reflects TCRdb's work, not the paper's. The sample shows 15,000 or so clones, about 23% of them seen only once.

This chain joins TRBV7-2 and TRBJ1-4; a possible D gene is TRBD1 (6 bases). The TCR sequence derives from a female donor with papillary thyroid cancer or a benign thyroid nodule (not recorded which). Some clones in this sample may be carry-over from other donors' samples. Sample: tumor tissue. This CDR3 is CASSLQGSHNEKLFF. The CDR3 nucleotides are TGTGCCAGCAGCTTGCAGGGGTCCCATAATGAAAAACTGTTTTTT.